This TCR beta chain was captured in a study of blood T cell repertoires in COVID-19. This CDR3 is 15 amino acids long. J lost 3 bases, V lost 0 bases, and 3 bases had no gene match. The germline gives CDR1 MNHEY, CDR2 SMNVEV (reference sequence). Profiled with immunoSEQ multiplex PCR; TCRdb holds only in-frame clones, not every one. The sample has some 180,000 clones, about nine tenths seen once. The sequenced sample was peripheral blood. The receptor comes from a man in his forties or fifties with acute or convalescent COVID-19. The chain employs TRBV27 and TRBJ2-3, with 7 bases aligning to TRBD2. The CDR3 is CASSLSGGGTDTQYF. DNA for the CDR3: TGTGCCAGCAGTTTATCGGGGGGAGGGACAGATACGCAGTATTTT.